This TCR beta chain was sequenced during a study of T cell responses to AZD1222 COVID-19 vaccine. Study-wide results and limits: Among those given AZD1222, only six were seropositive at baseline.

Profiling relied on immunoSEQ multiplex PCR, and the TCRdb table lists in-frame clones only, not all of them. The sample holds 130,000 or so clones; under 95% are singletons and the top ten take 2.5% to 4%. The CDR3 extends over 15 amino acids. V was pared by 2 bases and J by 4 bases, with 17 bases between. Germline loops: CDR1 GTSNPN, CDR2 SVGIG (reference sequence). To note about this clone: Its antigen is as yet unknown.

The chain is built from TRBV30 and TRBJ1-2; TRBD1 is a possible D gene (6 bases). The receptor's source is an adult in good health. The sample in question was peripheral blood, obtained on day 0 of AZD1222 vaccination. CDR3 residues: CAWSWIGRGVYGYTF. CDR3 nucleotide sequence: TGTGCCTGGAGTTGGATCGGGAGGGGGGTCTATGGCTACACCTTC.